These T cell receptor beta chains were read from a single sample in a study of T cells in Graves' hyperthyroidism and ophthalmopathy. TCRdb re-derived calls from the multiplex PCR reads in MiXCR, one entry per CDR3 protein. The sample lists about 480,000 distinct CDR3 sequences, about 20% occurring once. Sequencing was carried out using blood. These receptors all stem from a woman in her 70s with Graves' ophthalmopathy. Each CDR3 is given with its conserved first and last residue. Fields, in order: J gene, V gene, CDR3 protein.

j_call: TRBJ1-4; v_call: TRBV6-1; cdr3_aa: CASSEGYLGGEKLFF
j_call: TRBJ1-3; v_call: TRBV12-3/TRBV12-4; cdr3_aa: CASSLIGGLNTIYF
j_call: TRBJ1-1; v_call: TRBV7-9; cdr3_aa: CASSFRDSKAFF
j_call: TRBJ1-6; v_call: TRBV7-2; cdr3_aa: CASSLTTGGDSPLHF
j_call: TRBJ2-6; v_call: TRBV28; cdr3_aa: CASSLNLAGYGSSGANVLTF
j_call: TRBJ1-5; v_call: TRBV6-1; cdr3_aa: CASSEGEQGFFWAQHF
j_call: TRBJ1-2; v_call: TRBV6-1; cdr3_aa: CASRDTSGYYGYTF
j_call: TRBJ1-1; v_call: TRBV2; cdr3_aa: CASSARSLDTEAFF
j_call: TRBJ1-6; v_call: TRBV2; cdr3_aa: CASSRRFGDSPLHF
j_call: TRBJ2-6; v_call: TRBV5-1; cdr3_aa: CASSLAGTSGANVLTF
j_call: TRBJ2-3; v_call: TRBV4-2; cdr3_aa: CASSQGTQRGDTQYF
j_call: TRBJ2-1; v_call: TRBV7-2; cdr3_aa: CASSLDRGQMGYNEQFF
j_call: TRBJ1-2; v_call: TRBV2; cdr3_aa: CASSVYRGDYGYTF
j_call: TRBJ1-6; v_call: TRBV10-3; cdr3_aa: CAIRQDANSPLHF
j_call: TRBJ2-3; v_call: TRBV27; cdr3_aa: CASSLSALADFTDTQYF
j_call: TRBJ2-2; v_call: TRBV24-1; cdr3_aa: CATSDVRGSGRPNTGELFF
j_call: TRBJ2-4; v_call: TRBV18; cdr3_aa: CASSRENIQYF
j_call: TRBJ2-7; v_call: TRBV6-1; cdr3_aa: CASSPPRGTGTHEQYF
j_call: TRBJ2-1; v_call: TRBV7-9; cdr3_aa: CASTLGGAETNEQFF
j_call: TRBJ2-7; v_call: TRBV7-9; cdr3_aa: CASSSLVDPDYEQYF
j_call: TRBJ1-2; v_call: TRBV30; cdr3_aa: CAWSGGVGYTF
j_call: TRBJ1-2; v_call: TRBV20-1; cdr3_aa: CSARGGGQTNYGYTF
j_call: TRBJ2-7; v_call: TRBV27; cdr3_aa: CASSLGTGVIYEQYF
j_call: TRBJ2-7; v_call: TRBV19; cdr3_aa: CASRNDSSYEQYF
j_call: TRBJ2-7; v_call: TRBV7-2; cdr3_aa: CASSLSQASYEQYF
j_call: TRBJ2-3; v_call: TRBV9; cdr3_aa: CASSVARSGFPAQYF
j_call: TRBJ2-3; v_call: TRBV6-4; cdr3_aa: CASSEGGGGPTDTQYF
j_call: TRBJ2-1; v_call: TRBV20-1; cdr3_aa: CSASETGTVSYNEQFF
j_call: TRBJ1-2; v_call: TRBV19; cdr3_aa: CASSTPGGAYGYTF
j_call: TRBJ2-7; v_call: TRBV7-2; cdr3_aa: CASRATGTPSSEQYF
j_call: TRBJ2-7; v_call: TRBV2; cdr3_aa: CASSLRVYGQYF
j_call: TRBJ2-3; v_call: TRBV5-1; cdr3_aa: CASSKPWGSTDTQYF
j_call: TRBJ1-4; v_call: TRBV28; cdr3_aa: CASSLRTGRGATNEKLFF
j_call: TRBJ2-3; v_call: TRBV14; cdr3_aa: CASSRGTSGRGTDTQYF